One and the same sample provided the 9 T cell receptor beta chains below, sequenced in a study of shared clonotypes between healthy human individuals. The assay was immunoSEQ multiplex PCR, and TCRdb's table has in-frame clones only and misses some. The sample lists about 2.3 million clones; 90% to 95% were seen once. Specimen: naive CD4+ T cells from PBMCs. Subset specified: CD45RA+ positively selected. The receptors derive from a man between 18 and 29 years old in good health. Some clones in this sample may be carry-over from other donors' samples.

The chain joins TRBV12-5 to TRBJ2-7; D unclear. V was pared by 3 bases and J by 4 bases, with 10 bases between. The CDR3 totals 13 residues. Germline V gives CDR1 LGHNT, CDR2 FRNRAP. The CDR3 here is CASGLGDTYEQYF. CDR3 nucleotide sequence: TGTGCTAGTGGTTTAGGCGATACTTACGAGCAGTACTTC.

The rearrangement joins TRBV20-1 to TRBJ2-7, with D unresolved. Deletions cut 4 bases from V and 2 bases from J, with 6 bases between. The length of the CDR3 is 11 residues. Germline loops: CDR1 DFQATT, CDR2 SNEGSKA (reference sequence). CDR3 residues: CSAKNTYEQYF. Written as DNA, the CDR3 is TGCAGTGCTAAGAACACCTACGAGCAGTACTTC.

This chain joins TRBV28 and TRBJ2-2; the D is unclear. Deletions cut 9 bases from V and 0 bases from J, with 8 bases between. Germline lookup yields CDR1 MDHEN and CDR2 SYDVKM. The CDR3 spans 13 residues. The CDR3 DNA is TGTGCCAGTAGAACATCGAACACCGGGGAGCTGTTTTTT. Translating it yields CASRTSNTGELFF.

This chain connects TRBV5-5 to TRBJ2-1, with 8 bases lining up with TRBD1. This CDR3 has 15 residues. In germline, CDR1 is SGHKS, CDR2 YYEKEE (reference sequence). The V and J ends lost 0 bases and 8 bases, in that order; junction bases with no gene match: 7. CDR3 sequence (DNA): TGTGCCAGCAGCTTGGGACAGGGGATAGTCTATGAGCAGTTCTTC. The encoded protein is CASSLGQGIVYEQFF.

V gene TRBV29-1 combines with J gene TRBJ1-1; no reliable D call. CDR3 length: 13 residues. The germline V gene has CDR1 SQVTM and CDR2 ANQGSEA. The V gene lost 4 bases and the J gene lost 0 bases, with 9 bases spanning the gap. The DNA for the CDR3 is TGCAGCGTTGGGCTCAGCATGAACACTGAAGCTTTCTTT. Translation: CSVGLSMNTEAFF.

This chain uses TRBV11-3 with TRBJ2-3; D is uncertain. From germline, CDR1 is SGHNT and CDR2 YENEEA. V lost 1 base, J lost 6 bases, and 11 bases lay in between. The CDR3 has 14 residues. The CDR3 bases are TGTGCCAGCAGCTTAGCGAGTTCAACGGATACGCAGTATTTT. It is translated as CASSLASSTDTQYF.

CDR3 in amino acids: CASSIGQGGYGYTF. The CDR3 nucleotides read TGTGCCAGTAGTATCGGACAGGGAGGCTATGGCTACACCTTC. This chain links TRBV19 with TRBJ1-2, with 8 bases lining up with TRBD1. V shed 3 bases and J 4 bases; nucleotides not matched to a gene: 4. There are 14 residues in the CDR3. In germline, CDR1 is LNHDA, CDR2 SQIVND (reference sequence).

The chain has TRBV2 and TRBJ1-2; 8 bases map to TRBD1. The CDR3 contains 13 residues. Germline loops: CDR1 SNHLY, CDR2 FYNNEI. V gave up 5 bases and J gave up 4 bases; unmatched junction bases: 3. In DNA, the CDR3 is TGTGCCAGCAGTTACGGACAGGGCTATGGCTACACCTTC. Amino acid sequence: CASSYGQGYGYTF.

This chain uses TRBV4-1 with TRBJ2-1, with D tentatively TRBD2 (8 bases). CDR1 is MGHRA and CDR2 is YSYEKL in the germline V gene. V was clipped by 0 bases and J by 9 bases, with 21 bases between them. The CDR3 spans 17 residues. This CDR3 reads CASSQEVAGQLRGEQFF. For the CDR3, the DNA is TGCGCCAGCAGCCAAGAAGTAGCGGGACAGCTTCGAGGTGAGCAGTTCTTC.